The text below deals with one T cell receptor beta chain. Its antigen target is currently unknown. This may be a read error: a much more frequent sequence differs by one nucleotide. Libraries of naive CD8 T cells were generated from about 20,000 to 1,000,000 sorted cells, with 10%, 30% or 50% of the purified RNA used. Naive CD8 T cells, defined as CD8+CD4-CCR7+CD45RA+, were FACS-sorted into RLT Plus buffer on a BD FACSAria II. To test detection sensitivity, Jurkat RNA equal to 10 or so TCR copies was added to samples of about 20,000-1,000,000 naive CD8 T cells. Enrichment of CD8 T cells was done with RosetteSep CD8+ T Cell Enrichment Cocktail plus Ficoll-Paque, and ACK red cell lysis came afterward. The data are from a study of molecular identifiers for immune sequencing clone quantification (dated by TCRdb to between 2017 and 2018). Looking at the study overall: For a replicate experiment, the RNA from either approximately 20,000 or 100,000 naive CD8 T cells was divided into five aliquots, and four of those aliquots went on to sequencing. This methods study benchmarked molecular-identifier clustering-based TCR repertoire sequencing (MIDCIRS) and TCR RNA copy counting, using CD8 T cells to do so.

The protocol used for the library was PCR. This sample was sequenced with an Illumina HiSeq 4000. Bulk TCR libraries were made following a previously described method, with the TCR primers given in Table S5. Total RNA was purified with the Qiagen AllPrep DNA/RNA kit. Before any analysis, reads coming from multiple sequencing runs of the same library were combined into one pool. The source study handled its data this way. Reads were retained only if an exact TCR constant sequence was present, and the retained reads were trimmed to 150 nt and grouped according to their 12-nt molecular barcodes. Reads inside each barcode group were sub-clustered using a 15% Levenshtein threshold, and a quality-weighted consensus sequence was constructed for each RNA molecule. Non-functional sequences were discarded, and so were lower-count sequences lying one edit away from another sequence. Based on fitting two negative binomial distributions, any barcode sub-cluster with under 20% of the maximum read count was discarded. In TCRdb, the public reads were trimmed at Q25 with fastp and aligned with MiXCR, with productive beta chains retained. Entries that share a CDR3 protein sequence are merged under the most common genes and DNA. TCRdb, not the original authors, processed these V and J calls. For this sample there are roughly 320,000 distinct CDR3 sequences; 20% to 25% appear just once. The leading ten clones occupy about 0.81% of the sample.

Here is what the overall study found, with its caveats: Without barcode sub-clustering, chimeric consensus sequences inflated TCR diversity; chimeras reached as high as 47%. The naive libraries included spiked-in Jurkat TCR RNA (about nine copies' worth), and this Jurkat TCR RNA is not part of the donor repertoire. Identical TCR molecules sharing a barcode could cause highly expanded clone sizes to be underestimated. A single cell's worth of spiked-in Jurkat TCR RNA was reported detectable even among around 1 million naive CD8 T cells. In CMV-specific effector cells, clones with more than 20 RNA copies contained over 97% of molecules, whereas in naive cells such clones contained under 1% of molecules. Around 2.8 recovered TCR RNA copies per cell were obtained by modeling, versus about 9.7 by digital PCR, implying a capture efficiency of about 30%.

From the cysteine up to the phenylalanine, the CDR3 has a length of 14 residues. Only CDR3 DNA is held: 42 bases, read in frame from base 1. The germline V gene specifies MNHNS as CDR1 and SASEGT as CDR2. The sequenced material came from naive CD8+ T cells from blood, with Jurkat cell RNA spiked in. Explained via the paper, the cell subset or site label denotes: FACS-sorted CD8+CD4-CCR7+CD45RA+ naive T cells. This receptor was taken from a human donor in good health. Some libraries in this study had Jurkat cell RNA spiked in. This receptor chain uses TRBV6-1 and TRBJ1-1, and TRBD1 matches 11 of the central bases. The CDR3 region has the sequence CAGSQGQGETEAFF. The DNA sequence reads TGTGCCGGCAGCCAGGGACAGGGGGAGACTGAAGCTTTCTTT.